The present T cell receptor (beta chain) was sequenced within a study of cytomegalovirus exposure and HLA in healthy donors. This PCR relied on a set of 60 Vbeta primers and 13 Jbeta primers. Assay used: immunoSEQ multiplex PCR; TCRdb lists only in-frame clones, some missing. The sample yields some 160,000 clones, approximately 88% seen once. After removal of 7 bases from V and 4 bases from J, the junction contained 8 bases not matched to a gene. The CDR3 is made up of 15 amino acids. Germline-derived CDR1 and CDR2 are SEHNR and FQNEAQ (reference sequence). The J gene is TRBJ1-2, the V gene TRBV7-9, with TRBD1 identical over 11 bases. The specimen sequenced was PBMCs. The clonotype comes from a woman younger than 35 in good health and CMV-seronegative. CDR3 nucleotides: TGTGCCAGCAACCGGACAGGGGGCATTAGCTATGGCTACACCTTC. As protein: CASNRTGGISYGYTF.